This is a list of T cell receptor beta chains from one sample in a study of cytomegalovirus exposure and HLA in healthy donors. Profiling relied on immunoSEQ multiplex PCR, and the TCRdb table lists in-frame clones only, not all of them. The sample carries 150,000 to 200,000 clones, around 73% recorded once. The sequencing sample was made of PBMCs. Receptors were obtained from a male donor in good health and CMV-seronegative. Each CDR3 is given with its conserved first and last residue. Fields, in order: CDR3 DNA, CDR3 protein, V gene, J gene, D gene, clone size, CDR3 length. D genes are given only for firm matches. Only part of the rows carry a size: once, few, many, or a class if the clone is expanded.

cdr3_nt: TGTGCCATCAATGGGGGGAGCACAGATACGCAGTATTTT
cdr3_aa: CAINGGSTDTQYF
v_call: TRBV10-3
j_call: TRBJ2-3
d_call: NA
clone_size: NA
cdr3_length: 13

cdr3_nt: TGTGCCATCAGGGCGGACATGGCGCAAGAGACCCAGTACTTC
cdr3_aa: CAIRADMAQETQYF
v_call: TRBV10-3
j_call: TRBJ2-5
d_call: NA
clone_size: NA
cdr3_length: 14

cdr3_nt: TGTGCCAGCAGTTACTCATCCGGGCCCCAGCATTTT
cdr3_aa: CASSYSSGPQHF
v_call: TRBV6-6
j_call: TRBJ1-5
d_call: NA
clone_size: NA
cdr3_length: 12

cdr3_nt: TGCGCCAGCAGCCAAGGACAGGGGGCTGGAAACACCATATATTTT
cdr3_aa: CASSQGQGAGNTIYF
v_call: TRBV4-3
j_call: TRBJ1-3
d_call: TRBD1
clone_size: NA
cdr3_length: 15

cdr3_nt: TGCGCCAGCAGCCACGGACAGGGGGTGGGCGGGAGGACTTCCTACAATGAGCAGTTCTTC
cdr3_aa: CASSHGQGVGGRTSYNEQFF
v_call: TRBV4-1
j_call: TRBJ2-1
d_call: TRBD1
clone_size: NA
cdr3_length: 20

cdr3_nt: TGCGCCAGCAGCCTTGGACTAGCGGGGGGGAGAGCCAAAAACATTCAGTACTTC
cdr3_aa: CASSLGLAGGRAKNIQYF
v_call: TRBV4-1
j_call: TRBJ2-4
d_call: TRBD2
clone_size: once
cdr3_length: 18

cdr3_nt: TGCGCCAGCGCCGTAGACCAGGGGGGTACTGAAGCTTTCTTT
cdr3_aa: CASAVDQGGTEAFF
v_call: TRBV5-1
j_call: TRBJ1-1
d_call: TRBD1
clone_size: NA
cdr3_length: 14

cdr3_nt: TGTGCCAGCAGCCCCCGGGACAGGGGGTCTCACGAGCAGTACTTC
cdr3_aa: CASSPRDRGSHEQYF
v_call: TRBV9
j_call: TRBJ2-7
d_call: TRBD1
clone_size: NA
cdr3_length: 15

cdr3_nt: TGTGCCAGCAGTCAAGCGGGACAGGTCTACGAGCAGTACTTC
cdr3_aa: CASSQAGQVYEQYF
v_call: TRBV6-6
j_call: TRBJ2-7
d_call: NA
clone_size: NA
cdr3_length: 14

cdr3_nt: TGTGCCAGCAGCTTGACTAGCGGGAGTCAGTATACGCAGTATTTT
cdr3_aa: CASSLTSGSQYTQYF
v_call: TRBV11-3
j_call: TRBJ2-3
d_call: TRBD2
clone_size: once
cdr3_length: 15

cdr3_nt: TGTGCCTGGAGTGGAGGTCTAGCGGGGTACGAGCAGTACTTC
cdr3_aa: CAWSGGLAGYEQYF
v_call: TRBV30
j_call: TRBJ2-7
d_call: TRBD2
clone_size: NA
cdr3_length: 14

cdr3_nt: TGTGCCAGCTCACCTTCCCTACTAGCGGGAGAAAGCGGGGAGCTGTTTTTT
cdr3_aa: CASSPSLLAGESGELFF
v_call: TRBV18
j_call: TRBJ2-2
d_call: TRBD2
clone_size: NA
cdr3_length: 17

cdr3_nt: TGTGCCAGCAGCTTAGGGCTTAGCGGGGGAGACAATGAGCAGTTCTTC
cdr3_aa: CASSLGLSGGDNEQFF
v_call: TRBV7-2
j_call: TRBJ2-1
d_call: TRBD2
clone_size: NA
cdr3_length: 16